This entry lists 16 T cell receptor beta chains sequenced from one sample in a study of blood T cell repertoires in COVID-19 (dated by TCRdb to between 2020 and 2021). The library came from the immunoSEQ multiplex PCR assay. As stored in TCRdb, this immuneACCESS dataset retains in-frame rearrangements with V and J assigned. A fraction of the clones does not appear; measured against another copy, unresolved V genes explain less than half of the discrepancy, and the remainder lacks a known reason. Across this sample there are about 180,000 clones, with more than 70% seen only once. The ten largest clones represent about 9.6% of the sample. The sample taken for sequencing was PBMCs or T cells enriched from blood (not recorded which). The receptor source for this set is a woman in her 30s who had recovered from COVID-19.

V is TRBV7-2 and J is TRBJ2-2, with 8 bases fitting TRBD1. Trimming cost V 0 bases and J 5 bases; bases outside gene matches: 14. Looked up from germline, CDR1 is SGHTA and CDR2 is FQGNSA. The CDR3 covers 19 residues. The CDR3, as DNA: TGTGCCAGCAGCTTAGCGGGCAGGGGGCAAAGGTTATGGACCGGGGAGCTGTTTTTT. Its protein product is CASSLAGRGQRLWTGELFF.

This rearrangement joins TRBV5-1 to TRBJ2-5, with 7 bases fitting TRBD2. The junction had 6 bases not matched to a gene; V was cut back by 2 bases and J by 2 bases. Germline-derived CDR1 and CDR2 are SGHRS and YFSETQ. The CDR3 extends over 15 amino acids. The CDR3: CASSFNSGFQETQYF. For the CDR3, the DNA is TGCGCCAGCAGCTTCAATAGCGGGTTTCAAGAGACCCAGTACTTC.

V and J are TRBV5-1 and TRBJ1-2; 7 positions agree with TRBD1. J lost 2 bases, V lost 2 bases, and 9 bases had no gene match. Germline CDR1 and CDR2: SGHRS and YFSETQ. The CDR3 runs 16 residues. The CDR3 loop reads CASSFSDRATNYGYTF. In DNA, the CDR3 is TGCGCCAGCAGCTTCTCCGACAGGGCCACAAACTATGGCTACACCTTC. Full variable domain (remainder filled in from reference TRBV5-1 and TRBJ1-2): KAGVTQTPRYLIKTRGQQVTLSCSPISGHRSVSWYQQTPGQGLQFLFEYFSETQRNKGNFPGRFSGRQFSNSRSEMNVSTLELGDSALYLCASSFSDRATNYGYTFGSGTRLTVV.

The V call is TRBV4-1, the J call TRBJ1-6; unclear D gene. The V end lost 1 base, the J end lost 3 bases, and 7 bases lay between the germline ends. Per the germline V gene, CDR1 is MGHRA and CDR2 is YSYEKL. The CDR3 has 15 residues. CDR3 in amino acids: CASSQGFGYNSPLHF. CDR3 nucleotides: TGCGCCAGCAGCCAAGGTTTCGGCTATAATTCACCCCTCCACTTT.

J is TRBJ2-7 and V is TRBV5-4, with no clear D. The CDR3 has 15 amino acids. Germline assignment: CDR1 SGHNT and CDR2 YYREEE (reference sequence). The germline V and J ends were trimmed by 0 bases and 2 bases, with 12 bases remaining between them. Here the CDR3 reads CASSLAPSSTYEQYF. The CDR3 coding sequence is TGTGCCAGCAGCTTGGCCCCCTCTTCTACCTACGAGCAGTACTTC. The variable domain in full, completed from reference TRBV5-4 and TRBJ2-7, reads ETGVTQSPTHLIKTRGQQVTLRCSSQSGHNTVSWYQQALGQGPQFIFQYYREEENGRGNFPPRFSGLQFPNYSSELNVNALELDDSALYLCASSLAPSSTYEQYFGPGTRLTVT.

The chain is built from TRBV18 and TRBJ1-2, with TRBD1 identical over 8 bases. Germline V CDR1 and CDR2: KGHSH, LQKENI. V dropped 3 bases and J dropped 5; count of bases not matched to a gene: 8. The CDR3 spans 15 residues. The CDR3 DNA sequence: TGTGCCAGCTCACCTACGACAGGGGCAAGGTATGGCTACACCTTC. Translation: CASSPTTGARYGYTF.

The chain combines TRBV28 with TRBJ1-6; a weak D match, TRBD1 (5 bases). Germline V gene lookup returns CDR1 MDHEN and CDR2 SYDVKM. V lost 6 bases, J lost 3 bases, and 9 bases lay in between. The CDR3 loop spans 14 amino acids. CDR3 bases: TGTGCCAGCAGCCCCGACAGCTATAATTCACCCCTCCACTTT. This codes for CASSPDSYNSPLHF.

V usage is TRBV5-6 and J usage is TRBJ1-5, with 7 bases matching TRBD1. The CDR3 is 16 residues long. CDR1 and CDR2 from the germline V gene are SGHDT and YYEEEE. The trim removed 3 bases at V and 3 bases at J, leaving 9 bases unmatched. The CDR3 DNA reads TGTGCCAGCAGCTCGACCGCGGGACAGCTCAATCAGCCCCAGCATTTT. It encodes CASSSTAGQLNQPQHF.

The V call is TRBV4-1, the J call TRBJ2-1, with TRBD2 matching over 15 bases. Germline values: CDR1 MGHRA, CDR2 YSYEKL. V shed 4 bases, J shed 4 bases, and the junction held 8 bases outside the gene matches. The CDR3 runs to 18 residues. DNA for the CDR3: TGCGCCAGCAGCCGAGGACTAGCGGGAGGGGGGGTTTACAATGAGCAGTTCTTC. It is translated as CASSRGLAGGGVYNEQFF.

The J gene is TRBJ2-1, the V gene TRBV24-1, with D possibly matching TRBD1 (6 bases). This CDR3 contains 16 residues. The V end lost 3 bases, the J end lost 4 bases, and 15 bases lay between the germline ends. CDR1 is KGHDR and CDR2 is SFDVKD in the germline V gene. The CDR3 nucleotides are TGTGCCACCAGTGATGGTGATGGGGGCTTGTACAATGAGCAGTTCTTC. Its protein product is CATSDGDGGLYNEQFF.

In its sample, this clone was seen a few times. The chain has TRBV6-5 and TRBJ2-6; 7 bases align to TRBD2. V was clipped by 10 bases and J by 1 base; unmatched bases: 4. The CDR3 totals 14 residues. The germline gives CDR1 MNHEY, CDR2 SVGAGI. In DNA form, the CDR3 reads TGTGCCACCGAGGGAGGGTCTGGGGCCAACGTCCTGACTTTC. It translates to CATEGGSGANVLTF.

The chain carries TRBV6-2 or TRBV6-3 and TRBJ2-7; the match to TRBD2 covers 11 bases. There are 21 residues in the CDR3. Losses at the gene ends were 2 bases for V and 3 bases for J; bases not matched to a gene: 21. The V gene's germline CDR1 is MNHEY and CDR2 SVGEGT. The CDR3 coding sequence is TGTGCCAGCAGTTACAAAGTACTAGCGGGAGATGGAGAAATAGTTCTCTACGAGCAGTACTTC. Its translation: CASSYKVLAGDGEIVLYEQYF.

The chain combines TRBV6-6 with TRBJ1-1; TRBD1 matches at 8 bases. Trimming cost V 1 base and J 11 bases; bases outside gene matches: 12. CDR1 and CDR2 (germline): MNHNY, SVGAGI (reference sequence). The CDR3 is 15 amino acids. The CDR3 reads CASSYFGQGEGRAFF. The DNA for the CDR3 is TGTGCCAGCAGTTACTTTGGACAGGGTGAGGGTCGGGCTTTCTTT.

V gene TRBV30 combines with J gene TRBJ1-6, with 9 positions matching TRBD1. Germline V CDR1 and CDR2: GTSNPN, SVGIG (reference sequence). The CDR3 has 14 residues. V lost 2 bases, J lost 7 bases, and 3 bases stayed unmatched. CDR3 sequence: CAWSIGQGNSPLHF. CDR3 bases: TGTGCCTGGAGTATTGGACAGGGGAATTCACCCCTCCACTTT.

The chain recombines TRBV6-5 with TRBJ1-2; 7 bases map to TRBD1. The trim removed 0 bases at V and 4 bases at J, leaving 5 bases unmatched. CDR1 is MNHEY, CDR2 SVGAGI, per germline. The CDR3 runs 15 residues. As DNA, the CDR3 is TGTGCCAGCAGTTACTCGCAGGGGGTCGTCTATGGCTACACCTTC. Translation: CASSYSQGVVYGYTF.

CDR3 in amino acids: CASSFRHFNSYEQYF. CDR3 sequence (DNA): TGTGCCAGCAGTTTCAGACATTTTAACTCCTACGAGCAGTACTTC. This chain links TRBV27 with TRBJ2-7; D gene unclear. The V gene's germline CDR1 is MNHEY and CDR2 SMNVEV (reference sequence). The CDR3 is 15 amino acids. The V end was cut by 3 bases, the J end by 0 bases, with 12 bases between.